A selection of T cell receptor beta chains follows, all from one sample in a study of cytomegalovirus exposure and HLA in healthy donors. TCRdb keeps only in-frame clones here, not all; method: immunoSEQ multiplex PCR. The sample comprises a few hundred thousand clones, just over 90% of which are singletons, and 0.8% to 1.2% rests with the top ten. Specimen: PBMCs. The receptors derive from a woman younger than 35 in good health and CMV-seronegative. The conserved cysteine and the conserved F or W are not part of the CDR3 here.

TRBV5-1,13,ASSMTGTPAYEQY
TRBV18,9,ASSPNSEQY
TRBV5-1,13,ASRPRGLSDNEQF
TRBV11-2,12,ASSFSGSGYEQY
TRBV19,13,ASSMDGGNYNEQF
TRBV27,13,ASSPLVLSPGELF
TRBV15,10,ATSRRNEKLF
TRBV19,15,ASSIRWLAGGLYEQY
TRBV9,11,ASSESFTGELF
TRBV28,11,ASLGRFADTQY
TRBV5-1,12,ASSVGQGRTEAF
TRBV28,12,ASSLSGGGTEAF
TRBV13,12,ASSFGGRRGGYT
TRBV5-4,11,ASSLDRNYGYT
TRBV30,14,AWSAGGGQAGNTIY